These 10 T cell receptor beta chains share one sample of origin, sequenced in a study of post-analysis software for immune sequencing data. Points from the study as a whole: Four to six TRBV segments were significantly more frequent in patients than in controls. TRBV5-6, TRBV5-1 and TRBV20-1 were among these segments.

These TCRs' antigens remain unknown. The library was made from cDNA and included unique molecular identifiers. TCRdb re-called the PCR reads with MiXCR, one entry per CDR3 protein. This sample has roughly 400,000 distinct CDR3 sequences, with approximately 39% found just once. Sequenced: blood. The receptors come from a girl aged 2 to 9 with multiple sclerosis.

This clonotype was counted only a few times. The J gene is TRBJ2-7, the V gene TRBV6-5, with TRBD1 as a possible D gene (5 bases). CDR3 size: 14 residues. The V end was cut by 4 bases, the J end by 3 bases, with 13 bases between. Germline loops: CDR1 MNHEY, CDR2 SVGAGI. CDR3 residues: CASSWQGKFYEQYF. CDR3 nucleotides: TGTGCCAGCAGTTGGCAGGGAAAATTCTACGAGCAGTACTTC.

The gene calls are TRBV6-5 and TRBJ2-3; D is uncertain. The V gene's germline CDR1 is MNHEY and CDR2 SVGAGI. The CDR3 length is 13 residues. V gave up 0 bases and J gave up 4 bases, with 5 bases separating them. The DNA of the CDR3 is TGTGCCAGCAGTTACTCGATGTCAGATACGCAGTATTTT. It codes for CASSYSMSDTQYF.

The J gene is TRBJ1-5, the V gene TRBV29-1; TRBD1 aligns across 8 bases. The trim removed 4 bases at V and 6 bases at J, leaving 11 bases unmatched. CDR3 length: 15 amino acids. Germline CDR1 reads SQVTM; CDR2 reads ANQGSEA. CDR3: CSVVLGRGLGQPQHF. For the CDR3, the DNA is TGCAGCGTTGTTCTGGGCAGGGGGCTCGGTCAGCCCCAGCATTTT.

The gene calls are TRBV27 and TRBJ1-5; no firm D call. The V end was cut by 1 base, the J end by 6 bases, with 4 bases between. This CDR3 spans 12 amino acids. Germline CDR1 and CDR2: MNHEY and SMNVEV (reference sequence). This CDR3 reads CASSLWGQPQHF. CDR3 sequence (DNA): TGTGCCAGCAGTTTATGGGGTCAGCCCCAGCATTTT.

CDR3 sequence: CASSEVAGAGYEQYF. CDR3 DNA: TGTGCCAGCAGTGAAGTTGCGGGGGCCGGCTACGAGCAGTACTTC. This chain uses TRBV2 with TRBJ2-7, with D maybe TRBD2 (7 bases). V dropped 1 base and J dropped 3 bases, with 13 bases sitting between them. Germline CDR1 and CDR2: SNHLY and FYNNEI. The CDR3 length is 15 residues.

The CDR3 DNA reads as TGCAGTGCTCCTGACTTCACGGGGTATGGCTACACCTTC. Residues: CSAPDFTGYGYTF. This sequence joins TRBV20-1 and TRBJ1-2; no reliable D call. Trimming pared 5 bases from V and 5 bases from J, leaving 15 bases between. This CDR3 has 13 amino acids. The germline gives CDR1 DFQATT, CDR2 SNEGSKA (reference sequence).

DNA for the CDR3: TGTGCCAGCAGTGAAAAGACTAATTCACCCCTCCACTTT. Residues: CASSEKTNSPLHF. The rearrangement uses TRBV27 and TRBJ1-6; D ambiguous. Germline loops: CDR1 MNHEY, CDR2 SMNVEV (reference sequence). The length of the CDR3 is 13 residues. The V gene lost 5 bases and the J gene lost 6 bases, with 8 bases spanning the gap.

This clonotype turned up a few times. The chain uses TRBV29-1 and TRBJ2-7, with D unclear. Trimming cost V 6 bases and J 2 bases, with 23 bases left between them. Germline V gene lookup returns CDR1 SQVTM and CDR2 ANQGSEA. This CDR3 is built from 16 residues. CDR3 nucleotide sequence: TGCAGCGTGACCCAGGTTGAGTCAGGAGTTACCTACGAGCAGTACTTC. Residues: CSVTQVESGVTYEQYF.

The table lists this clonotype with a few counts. The CDR3 bases are TGTGCCAGCAGCCGGGTTTGGGGAAAGGAGACCCAGTACTTC. As protein: CASSRVWGKETQYF. This chain links TRBV28 with TRBJ2-5; D is uncertain. The V and J ends lost 6 bases and 5 bases respectively, with 16 bases between them. The germline gives CDR1 MDHEN, CDR2 SYDVKM. There are 14 residues in the CDR3.

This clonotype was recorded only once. CDR3 sequence (DNA): TGTGCCAGCAGTTTGTCGGGGATCCCCTTTTCCTACGAGCAGTACTTC. It translates to CASSLSGIPFSYEQYF. This chain connects TRBV28 to TRBJ2-7; maybe TRBD2 (5 bases). Germline V gene sequence: CDR1 MDHEN, CDR2 SYDVKM. V was trimmed by 3 bases and J by 1 base, leaving 16 bases between them. This CDR3 region has 16 residues.